At least ten counts were recorded for the clone carrying this TCR beta chain. Its antigen is not identified. Germline CDR1 MNHEY, CDR2 SVGAGI. V lost 4 bases to trimming and J lost 5 bases, with 17 bases between them. This CDR3 is built from 15 residues. The record originates from a study of CD8 T cells in ankylosing spondylitis. TCRdb passed the 5' RACE reads through MiXCR, listing each CDR3 protein once. The table includes some 840,000 distinct CDR3 sequences, about an eighth detected once. Study observations and caveats: Earlier studies detected some motif variants in reactive arthritis synovial fluid and blood. Within matched ankylosing spondylitis synovial fluid, disease-linked clones were reportedly significantly enriched. One TCR beta motif, made up of under ten highly homologous variants, appeared characteristic of ankylosing spondylitis blood.

The chain links TRBV6-5 to TRBJ1-1; D may be TRBD1 (6 bases). This sequence originates from a male donor with ankylosing spondylitis. Source material: blood, either unsorted or a sorted T cell fraction (not recorded which). The CDR3, as DNA: TGTGCCAGCAGTTCTACGGGGGGCTGGAGGACTGAAGCTTTCTTT. It is translated as CASSSTGGWRTEAFF.